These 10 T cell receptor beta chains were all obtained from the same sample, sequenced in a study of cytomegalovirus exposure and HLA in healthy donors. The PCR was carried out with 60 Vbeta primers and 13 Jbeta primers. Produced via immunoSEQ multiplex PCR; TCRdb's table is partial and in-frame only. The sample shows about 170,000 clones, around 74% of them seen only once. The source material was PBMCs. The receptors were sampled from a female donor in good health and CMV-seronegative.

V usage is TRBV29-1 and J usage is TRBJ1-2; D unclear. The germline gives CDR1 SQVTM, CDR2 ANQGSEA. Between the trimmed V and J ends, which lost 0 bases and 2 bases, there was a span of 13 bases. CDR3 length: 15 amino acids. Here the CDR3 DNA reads TGCAGCGTTGAAGATAGCGGGAACACAAACTATGGCTACACCTTC. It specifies CSVEDSGNTNYGYTF.

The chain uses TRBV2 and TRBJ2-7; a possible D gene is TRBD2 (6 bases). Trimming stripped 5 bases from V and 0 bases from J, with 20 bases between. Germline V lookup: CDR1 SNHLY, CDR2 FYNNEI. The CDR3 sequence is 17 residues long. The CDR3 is CASSMGEGRGNSYEQYF. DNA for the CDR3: TGTGCCAGCAGTATGGGAGAGGGGCGGGGTAACTCCTACGAGCAGTACTTC. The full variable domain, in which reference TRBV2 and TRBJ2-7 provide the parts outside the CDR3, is EPEVTQTPSHQVTQMGQEVILRCVPISNHLYFYWYRQILGQKVEFLVSFYNNEISEKSEIFDDQFSVERPDGSNFTLKIRSTKLEDSAMYFCASSMGEGRGNSYEQYFGPGTRLTVT.

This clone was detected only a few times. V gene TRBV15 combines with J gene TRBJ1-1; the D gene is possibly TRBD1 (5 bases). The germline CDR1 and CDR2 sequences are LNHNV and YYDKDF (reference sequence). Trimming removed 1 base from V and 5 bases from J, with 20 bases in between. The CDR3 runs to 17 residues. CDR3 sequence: CATSRVYSQGNRTEAFF. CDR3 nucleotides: TGTGCCACCAGCAGAGTGTACAGTCAGGGTAATAGGACTGAAGCTTTCTTT.

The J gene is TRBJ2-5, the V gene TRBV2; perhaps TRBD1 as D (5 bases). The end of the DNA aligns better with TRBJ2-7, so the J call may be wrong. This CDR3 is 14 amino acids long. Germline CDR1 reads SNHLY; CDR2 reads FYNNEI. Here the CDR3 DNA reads TGTGCCAGCAGTGAAGGGGGCAGGGACTACGAGCAGTACTTC. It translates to CASSEGGRDYEQYF.

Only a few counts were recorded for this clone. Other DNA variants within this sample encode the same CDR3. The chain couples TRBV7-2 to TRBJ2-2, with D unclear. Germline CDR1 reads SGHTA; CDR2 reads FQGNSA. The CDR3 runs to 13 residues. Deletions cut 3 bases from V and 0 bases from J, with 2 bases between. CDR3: CASSFTNTGELFF. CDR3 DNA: TGTGCCAGCAGCTTTACGAACACCGGGGAGCTGTTTTTT.

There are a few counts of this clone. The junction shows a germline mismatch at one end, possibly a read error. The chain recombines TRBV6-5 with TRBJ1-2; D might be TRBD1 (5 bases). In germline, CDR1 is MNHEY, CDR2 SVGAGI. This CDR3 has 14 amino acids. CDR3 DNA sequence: TGTGCCAGCAGTTATCAGGGTAGGACGTTTGGCTACCCCTTC. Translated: CASSYQGRTFGYPF.

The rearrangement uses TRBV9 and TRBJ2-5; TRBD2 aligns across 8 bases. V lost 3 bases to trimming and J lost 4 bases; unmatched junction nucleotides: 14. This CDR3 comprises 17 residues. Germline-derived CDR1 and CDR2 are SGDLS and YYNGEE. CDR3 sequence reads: CASSADGRRGGRETQYF. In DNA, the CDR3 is TGTGCCAGCAGCGCGGATGGCCGACGGGGGGGCCGAGAGACCCAGTACTTC.

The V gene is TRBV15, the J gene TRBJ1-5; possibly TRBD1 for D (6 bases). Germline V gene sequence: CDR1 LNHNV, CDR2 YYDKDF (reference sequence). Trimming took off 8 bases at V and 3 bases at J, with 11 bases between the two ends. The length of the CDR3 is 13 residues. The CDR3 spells CATGRDTNQPQHF. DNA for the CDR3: TGTGCCACCGGCCGGGACACCAATCAGCCCCAGCATTTT.

The CDR3 region has the DNA TGTGCCAGCAGTTCCATGGACGGAGGCGCGGAGGATGGCTACACCTTC. Amino acid sequence: CASSSMDGGAEDGYTF. This chain joins TRBV28 and TRBJ1-2; no clear D. Trimming removed 4 bases from V and 6 bases from J, with 21 bases in between. This CDR3 has 16 amino acids. The germline gives CDR1 MDHEN, CDR2 SYDVKM.

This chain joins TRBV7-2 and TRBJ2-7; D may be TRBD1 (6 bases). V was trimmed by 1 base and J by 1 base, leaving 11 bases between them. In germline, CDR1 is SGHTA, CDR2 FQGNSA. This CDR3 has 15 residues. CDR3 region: CASSLGTAPSYEQYF. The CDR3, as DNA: TGTGCCAGCAGCTTAGGGACAGCGCCGTCCTACGAGCAGTACTTC.